This T cell receptor beta chain was captured in a study of T cell repertoires in cytomegalovirus infection. TCRdb reprocessed the reads with MiXCR, giving one entry per CDR3 protein. The data hold some 220,000 distinct CDR3 sequences, with around two fifths observed a single time. V lost 3 bases to trimming and J lost 5 bases; unmatched junction nucleotides: 12. Germline CDR1 is SGHTA and CDR2 is FQGTGA. This CDR3 has 17 residues. This clonotype was counted a few times. The target antigen is unknown. The rearrangement uses TRBV7-3 and TRBJ2-7; 11 bases line up with TRBD2. The sample here was CD8+ T cells from cultured PBMCs, taken from culture after CMV antigen stimulation. The clonotype comes from a human donor in good health (CMV status not recorded). Some clones in this sample may be carry-over from other donors' samples. The CDR3 sequence: CASSFGSGGASRDEQYF. The CDR3, as DNA: TGTGCCAGCAGCTTTGGTAGCGGGGGGGCAAGTCGGGACGAGCAGTACTTC.